A selection of T cell receptor beta chains follows, all from one sample in a study of cytomegalovirus exposure and HLA in healthy donors. Some clones are missing from TCRdb's copy, which holds only in-frame ones; the method was immunoSEQ multiplex PCR. The table shows roughly 96,000 clones, with under 85% occurring only once. Sequenced sample: PBMCs. The receptors were sampled from a woman aged 70-85 years in good health and CMV-seropositive. The CDR3 runs from the conserved cysteine through the conserved F or W. The D gene is left open where the match is weak. A clone size is listed for some rows: how often the clone was seen (once, few, many), or a class if it is expanded.

J	size	V	D	CDR3	DNA
TRBJ2-2	.	TRBV18	.	CASSLGQNTGELFF	TGTGCCAGCTCACTGGGACAGAACACCGGGGAGCTGTTTTTT
TRBJ2-7	once	TRBV18	.	CASSPNGASKLQYF	TGTGCCAGCTCACCGAACGGTGCTTCCAAGTTGCAGTACTTC
TRBJ1-1	once	TRBV7-9	TRBD1	CASSQTGENTEAFF	TGTGCCAGCAGCCAGACAGGGGAGAACACTGAAGCTTTCTTT
TRBJ2-1	.	TRBV11-3	TRBD2	CASSFDAGGPNEQFF	TGTGCCAGCAGCTTTGATGCGGGAGGGCCCAATGAGCAGTTCTTC
TRBJ2-4	once	TRBV7-3	TRBD2	CASSFAGENIQYF	TGTGCCAGCAGCTTTGCGGGGGAAAACATTCAGTACTTC
TRBJ1-5	.	TRBV5-6	TRBD1	CASSLLGRGREGNQPQHF	TGTGCCAGCAGCTTGTTGGGCAGGGGGCGCGAAGGCAATCAGCCCCAGCATTTT
TRBJ2-3	.	TRBV27	TRBD1	CASSSPGTGGTDTQYF	TGTGCCAGCAGTTCCCCCGGAACAGGGGGCACAGATACGCAGTATTTT
TRBJ2-1	.	TRBV27	TRBD2	CASSLRKREGYNEQFF	TGTGCCAGCAGTTTAAGGAAGCGGGAGGGCTACAATGAGCAGTTCTTC
TRBJ1-5	.	TRBV28	.	CASSSTTGWSNQPQHF	TGTGCCAGCAGTTCCACGACAGGTTGGAGCAATCAGCCCCAGCATTTT
TRBJ2-1	few	TRBV18	TRBD2	CASSPREGRNEQFF	TGTGCCAGCTCACCACGGGAGGGTAGGAATGAGCAGTTCTTC
TRBJ1-1	.	TRBV28	.	CASILPGSEAFF	TGTGCCAGCATCTTGCCGGGAAGTGAAGCTTTCTTT
TRBJ1-6	.	TRBV27	.	CASSLTGTGSPLHF	TGTGCCAGCAGTCTAACAGGGACCGGTTCACCCCTCCACTTT
TRBJ1-4	few	TRBV5-3	.	CASKKVAGKAKNEKLFF	TGTGCCAGTAAAAAGGTGGCGGGGAAAGCTAAGAATGAAAAACTGTTTTTT
TRBJ1-2	.	TRBV7-9	TRBD1	CASSLAIPGGYGYTF	TGTGCCAGCAGCTTAGCGATCCCAGGGGGCTATGGCTACACCTTC
TRBJ1-5	.	TRBV28	TRBD1	CASRSSRTGPYSNQPQHF	TGTGCCAGCAGAAGCTCCAGGACAGGGCCCTATAGCAATCAGCCCCAGCATTTT
TRBJ1-1	.	TRBV2	.	CASGQGHGSGTEAFF	TGTGCCAGCGGGCAGGGGCATGGGAGTGGGACTGAAGCTTTCTTT
TRBJ1-5	few	TRBV18	TRBD1	CASSPETGGNQPQHF	TGTGCCAGCTCACCGGAGACAGGGGGAAATCAGCCCCAGCATTTT
TRBJ1-1	.	TRBV7-9	.	CASSLPTVNTEAFF	TGTGCCAGCAGCTTGCCGACAGTGAACACTGAAGCTTTCTTT
TRBJ1-4	.	TRBV28	TRBD1	CASRIGTGDEKLFF	TGTGCCAGCAGGATCGGGACAGGGGATGAAAAACTGTTTTTT
TRBJ1-2	.	TRBV4-1	.	CASSQDPGASDGYTF	TGCGCCAGCAGCCAAGATCCAGGGGCTTCTGATGGCTACACCTTC
TRBJ2-7	few	TRBV28	TRBD1	CASRTGGQGHDGAYF	TGTGCCAGCAGAACGGGGGGACAGGGGCACGACGGGGCGTACTTC
TRBJ2-3	.	TRBV6-5	.	CASSYFSGNTDTQYF	TGTGCCAGCAGTTACTTTAGCGGAAACACAGATACGCAGTATTTT
TRBJ2-2	.	TRBV18	TRBD1	CASSPIGGANTGELFF	TGTGCCAGCTCACCGATAGGGGGCGCGAACACCGGGGAGCTGTTTTTT
TRBJ1-4	.	TRBV7-2	TRBD1	CASSLAFRGDEKLFF	TGTGCCAGCAGCTTAGCTTTCAGGGGGGATGAAAAACTGTTTTTT
TRBJ1-6	.	TRBV9	.	CASSVGPRGDSPLHF	TGTGCCAGCAGCGTCGGGCCCCGGGGGGACTCACCCCTCCACTTT